This section outlines one TCR beta chain sequence together with its context. No antigen is known for it. The source of the sample is a study of response to subunit inactivated influenza vaccine. Whole-study findings and limits: The authors offered the suggestion that each seasonal influenza vaccination recruits few new T cells.

Germline lookup yields CDR1 LNHNV and CDR2 YYDKDF (reference sequence). The CDR3 has 16 amino acids. The V gene end was trimmed by 0 bases and the J gene end by 9 bases; junction bases not matched to a gene: 11. TCRdb analysed the RT-PCR reads with MiXCR anew, one entry per CDR3 protein. Of about half a million distinct CDR3 sequences listed, around 25% are singletons. This TCR was sampled from a man over 45 who received an inactivated influenza vaccine. The chain uses TRBV15 and TRBJ2-1, with 7 nucleotides matching TRBD2. Specimen: CD4+ T cells sorted from PBMCs, collected about 5 days after vaccination. CDR3 amino acids: CATSRDLGGRQGEQFF. The CDR3 DNA reads TGTGCCACCAGCAGAGACCTGGGCGGGAGACAAGGTGAGCAGTTCTTC.